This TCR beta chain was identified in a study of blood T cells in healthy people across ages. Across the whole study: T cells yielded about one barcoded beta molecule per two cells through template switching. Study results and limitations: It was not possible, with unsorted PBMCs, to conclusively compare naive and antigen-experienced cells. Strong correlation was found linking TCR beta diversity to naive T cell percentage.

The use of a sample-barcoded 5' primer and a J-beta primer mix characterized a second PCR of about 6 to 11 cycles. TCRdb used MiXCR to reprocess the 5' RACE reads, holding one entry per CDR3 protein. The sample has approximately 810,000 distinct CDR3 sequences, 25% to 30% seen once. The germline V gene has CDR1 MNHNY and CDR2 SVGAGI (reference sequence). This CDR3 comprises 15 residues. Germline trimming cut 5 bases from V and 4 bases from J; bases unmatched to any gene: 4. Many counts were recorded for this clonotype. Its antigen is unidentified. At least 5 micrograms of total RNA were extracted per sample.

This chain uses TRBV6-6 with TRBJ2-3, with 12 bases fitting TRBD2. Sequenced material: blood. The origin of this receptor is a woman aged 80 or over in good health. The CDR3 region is CASSTSGGRSDTQYF. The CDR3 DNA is TGTGCCAGCAGTACTAGCGGGGGGCGGTCAGATACGCAGTATTTT.